This TCR beta chain was identified during a study of a mutant IDH1 vaccine in newly diagnosed glioma. At the level of the study: Patients arrived already treated with radiotherapy, temozolomide, or both, most having had both. Week 35 was safety follow-up visit V12; week 47 was end-of-study visit V13.

The sample's time point: week 35, safety follow-up. The investigators gave 300 ug of mutant IDH1 20-mer peptide in each vaccine dose, together with topical imiquimod. TCRdb's copy holds only in-frame clones and misses some; the assay was immunoSEQ multiplex PCR. The repertoire has tens of thousands of clones, roughly nine tenths of them found once; the top ten carry 1.6%. CDR3 length: 14 residues. The V and J ends lost 6 bases and 1 base, in that order; junction bases with no gene match: 6. Germline assignment: CDR1 MDHEN and CDR2 SYDVKM. Concerning this clone itself: Its matching antigen is unknown.

This chain links TRBV28 with TRBJ2-7, with 7 bases aligning to TRBD1. The sequence was obtained from a man aged 35-49 years with glioma. This specimen was PBMCs, taken from a glioma patient whose treatment included an IDH1 peptide vaccine. The CDR3 DNA sequence: TGTGCCAGCAGCCCGGGACAGCGTTCCTACGAGCAGTACTTC. This translates into CASSPGQRSYEQYF. The variable domain in full, completed from reference TRBV28 and TRBJ2-7, reads DVKVTQSSRYLVKRTGEKVFLECVQDMDHENMFWYRQDPGLGLRLIYFSYDVKMKEKGDIPEGYSVSREKKERFSLILESASTNQTSMYLCASSPGQRSYEQYFGPGTRLTVT.